This TCR beta chain was sequenced in a study of OX40 agonist ivuxolimab in advanced cancers. Study-wide context: Patients were treated with ivuxolimab, an agonistic anti-OX40 (CD134) antibody. Study-wide points: Relative to CD4+ cells, CD8+ T cells on average had more expanded clones.

Profiled with immunoSEQ multiplex PCR; TCRdb holds only in-frame clones, not every one. The repertoire holds tens of thousands of clones, more than 75% seen once, with around 2.1% in the top ten. This CDR3 has 14 amino acids. Trimming cost V 0 bases and J 6 bases, with 14 bases left between them. Germline V lookup: CDR1 GTSNPN, CDR2 SVGIG (reference sequence). About this clone: What it binds is unknown.

The chain combines TRBV30 with TRBJ1-2, with D hard to call. The starting material was CD4+ or CD8+ T cells sorted from blood, obtained in a trial of the OX40 agonist ivuxolimab. The sequence derives from an adult with an advanced solid tumor such as melanoma, head and neck, liver or kidney cancer. CDR3 sequence: CAWSVQGFDHGYTF. CDR3 bases: TGTGCCTGGAGTGTACAAGGGTTTGACCATGGCTACACCTTC.